The 16 T cell receptor beta chains presented below share a single source sample, sequenced in a study of cytomegalovirus exposure and HLA in healthy donors. This PCR relied on a set of 60 Vbeta primers and 13 Jbeta primers. Data came from immunoSEQ multiplex PCR; TCRdb stores just in-frame clones and leaves some out. Among about 89,000 clones listed, over 60% were seen once. The sequenced sample consisted of PBMCs. These receptors all stem from a man aged 25-45 years in good health and CMV-seronegative.

CDR3 region: CASSADRVDQPQHF. The CDR3 DNA follows: TGTGCCAGCAGTGCGGACAGGGTGGATCAGCCCCAGCATTTT. J is TRBJ1-5 and V is TRBV6-1; 8 bases line up with TRBD1. V dropped 4 bases and J dropped 5; count of bases not matched to a gene: 4. This CDR3 has 14 amino acids. CDR1 is MNHNS, CDR2 SASEGT, per germline.

This chain connects TRBV4-1 to TRBJ1-1; TRBD1 aligns across 8 bases. CDR1 and CDR2 (germline): MGHRA, YSYEKL. Trimming cost V 0 bases and J 3 bases; bases outside gene matches: 3. The CDR3 is 15 amino acids. CDR3 DNA sequence: TGCGCCAGCAGCCAAGAGACAGGGGCCTACACTGAAGCTTTCTTT. This sequence encodes CASSQETGAYTEAFF.

The chain uses TRBV2 and TRBJ2-3, with a tentative D call TRBD2 (7 bases). In germline, CDR1 is SNHLY, CDR2 FYNNEI. V lost 9 bases to trimming and J lost 0 bases, with 13 bases between them. This CDR3 has 14 residues. CDR3 DNA: TGTGCCAGTTTAGGGGGGGCGAGCACAGATACGCAGTATTTT. Protein product: CASLGGASTDTQYF.

This chain links TRBV9 with TRBJ1-2; D is undetermined. Germline CDR1 SGDLS, CDR2 YYNGEE. The germline V and J ends were trimmed by 3 bases and 4 bases, with 16 bases remaining between them. The CDR3 loop spans 15 amino acids. CDR3 loop: CASSAPREAFYGYTF. CDR3 sequence (DNA): TGTGCCAGCAGCGCCCCCCGGGAGGCATTCTATGGCTACACCTTC. Combining the CDR3 with reference TRBV9 and TRBJ1-2 gives the whole variable domain DSGVTQTPKHLITATGQRVTLRCSPRSGDLSVYWYQQSLDQGLQFLIQYYNGEERAKGNILERFSAQQFPDLHSELNLSSLELGDSALYFCASSAPREAFYGYTFGSGTRLTVV.

The chain joins TRBV27 to TRBJ1-2; TRBD1 agrees at 8 bases. The V gene end was trimmed by 4 bases and the J gene end by 5 bases; junction bases not matched to a gene: 12. Per germline, CDR1 MNHEY and CDR2 SMNVEV (reference sequence). This CDR3 is 16 amino acids long. The CDR3 protein is CASSYARGRIGYGYTF. Here the CDR3 DNA reads TGTGCCAGCAGTTACGCCAGGGGGCGAATTGGGTATGGCTACACCTTC.

DNA for the CDR3: TGTGCCAGCAGTTTCTGGGGAGGTGGTGAAAATTCACCCCTCCACTTT. Its protein is CASSFWGGGENSPLHF. The chain employs TRBV27 and TRBJ1-6; D gene uncertain. The CDR3 is 16 residues long. Germline V gives CDR1 MNHEY, CDR2 SMNVEV (reference sequence). V shed 3 bases and J shed 7 bases, with 16 bases lying between them.

The V and J genes are TRBV6-6 and TRBJ1-5; D may be TRBD1 (6 bases). In germline, CDR1 is MNHNY, CDR2 SVGAGI (reference sequence). The CDR3 runs 16 residues. Trimming took 5 bases from V and 9 from J, leaving 23 bases between them. The CDR3 DNA reads TGTGCCAGCAGTCCCGCGGGGGCGGGAGGTTTTCTGCCCCAGCATTTT. It specifies CASSPAGAGGFLPQHF.

V gene TRBV18 combines with J gene TRBJ1-1; 10 bases align to TRBD1. In germline, CDR1 is KGHSH, CDR2 LQKENI. V shed 6 bases and J 1 base; nucleotides not matched to a gene: 5. The CDR3 contains 15 residues. CDR3 amino acids: CASSFRTGGNTEAFF. DNA for the CDR3: TGTGCCAGCTCTTTTAGGACAGGGGGGAACACTGAAGCTTTCTTT.

With regard to this clone: The sample carries other DNA sequences with the same CDR3. The CDR3 nucleotides are TGTGCCAGTAGTGCCTGGGACAGTCGGGACACTGAAGCTTTCTTT. This sequence encodes CASSAWDSRDTEAFF. The rearrangement joins TRBV19 to TRBJ1-1; 7 bases line up with TRBD1. The CDR3 is 15 residues long. The germline V gene has CDR1 LNHDA and CDR2 SQIVND (reference sequence). V was clipped by 5 bases and J by 3 bases; unmatched bases: 9.

V gene TRBV11-2 combines with J gene TRBJ2-5; TRBD1 might be the D (5 bases). Germline-derived CDR1 and CDR2 are SGHAT and FQNNGV. Trimming stripped 4 bases from V and 0 bases from J, with 9 bases between. The CDR3 is 14 residues long. This CDR3 reads CASSSTEYQETQYF. As DNA, the CDR3 is TGTGCCAGCAGCTCGACAGAGTACCAAGAGACCCAGTACTTC.

V usage is TRBV29-1 and J usage is TRBJ1-2; no clear D gene. CDR3 length equals 15 residues. Germline CDR1 and CDR2: SQVTM and ANQGSEA. The V end lost 3 bases, the J end lost 4 bases, and 18 bases lay between the germline ends. This chain's CDR3 is CSVDLVGGRGYGYTF. CDR3 nucleotides: TGCAGCGTTGATTTGGTGGGTGGCAGAGGCTATGGCTACACCTTC.

This chain links TRBV7-8 with TRBJ2-2, with 8 bases lining up with TRBD2. Germline CDR1 reads SGHVS; CDR2 reads FQNEAQ. The CDR3 length is 17 residues. Trimming took 1 base from V and 1 from J; bases not matched to a gene: 5. The CDR3 sequence: CASSLVLAEMNTGELFF. The CDR3 DNA reads TGTGCCAGCAGCTTAGTACTAGCGGAAATGAACACCGGGGAGCTGTTTTTT.

This rearrangement joins TRBV29-1 to TRBJ2-1; the match to TRBD2 covers 14 bases. The CDR3 has 14 residues. V was clipped by 4 bases and J by 15 bases; unmatched bases: 11. The germline gives CDR1 SQVTM, CDR2 ANQGSEA. CDR3 DNA sequence: TGCAGCGTTGGGCCACCGGGACTAGCGGGAGTGCCGTTCTTC. It specifies CSVGPPGLAGVPFF.

This clone was seen a handful of times. The rearrangement joins TRBV23-1 to TRBJ2-7, with 9 bases aligning to TRBD1. TRBV23-1 is an open reading frame, and its role is uncertain. The CDR3 runs 19 residues. Trimming removed 4 bases from V and 5 bases from J; junction bases left unmatched: 21. Written as DNA, the CDR3 is TGCGCCAGCAGTCGCCCCCCTCCGGGACAGGGACCCTGGGGTCACGAGCAGTACTTC. This translates into CASSRPPPGQGPWGHEQYF.

CDR3 DNA sequence: TGTGCCAGCTCACCATATTCGGACAGGTCCTACGAGCAGTACTTC. Encoded protein: CASSPYSDRSYEQYF. The chain uses TRBV18 and TRBJ2-7, with 7 bases identical to TRBD1. In germline, CDR1 is KGHSH, CDR2 LQKENI. Germline trimming cut 2 bases from V and 1 base from J; bases unmatched to any gene: 5. There are 15 residues in the CDR3.

The chain employs TRBV29-1 and TRBJ2-3; TRBD2 agrees at 11 bases. CDR1 and CDR2 from the germline V gene are SQVTM and ANQGSEA. This CDR3 is 17 amino acids long. V shed 7 bases, J shed 0 bases, and the junction held 12 bases outside the gene matches. The CDR3: CSGEGLAGGDSTDTQYF. In DNA, the CDR3 is TGCAGCGGCGAGGGGCTAGCGGGGGGCGACAGCACAGATACGCAGTATTTT.